This T cell receptor (beta chain) was recovered during a study of radiation and T cells in renal cell carcinoma. General study results and limits: In blood, top tumor clones expanded by 2 weeks, shrinking by 4.

The CDR3 totals 12 residues. Germline V CDR1 and CDR2: MNHNY, SVGAGI (reference sequence). V shed 6 bases and J 4 bases; nucleotides not matched to a gene: 1. Concerning this clone: The antigen remains unidentified.

Time point denoted: baseline pretreatment blood. Treatment denoted: 15 Gy SBRT to primary tumor, nephrectomy 4 weeks later. Using immunoSEQ multiplex PCR, the repertoire was profiled, and TCRdb retains in-frame clones only, with some absent. The sample has 94,000 or so clones, approximately 80% seen once. The sample consisted of blood, taken from a patient whose treatment included radiotherapy and nephrectomy. The gene calls are TRBV6-6 and TRBJ2-7, with 9 bases that match TRBD1. The receptor comes from a man in his sixties with renal cell carcinoma. Written as DNA, the CDR3 is TGTGCCAGCAGCGGGACAGGGTACGAGCAGTACTTC. Its protein is CASSGTGYEQYF.